The 23 T cell receptor beta chains below were found in one sample sequenced in a study of identical twins. MiXCR, applied by TCRdb to the 5' RACE reads, yields one record per CDR3 protein. This sample has approximately 700,000 distinct CDR3 sequences; 6.1% occur once, and the top ten carry 1.5% to 2%. Sequences were obtained from naive T cells sorted from blood. The source is a man in his late teens or twenties in good health.

This clonotype occurred many times. The chain joins TRBV4-3 to TRBJ2-2, with D possibly TRBD2 on 5 matching bases. V dropped 0 bases and J dropped 8 bases, with 10 bases sitting between them. Germline V lookup: CDR1 LGHNA, CDR2 YSLEER. This CDR3 contains 14 residues. Here the CDR3 reads CASSQESGVGELFF. The CDR3 DNA reads TGCGCCAGCAGCCAAGAGTCCGGGGTTGGGGAGCTGTTTTTT.

This clonotype was observed many times. The rearrangement joins TRBV7-2 to TRBJ2-5; 10 bases map to TRBD2. Germline CDR1 reads SGHTA; CDR2 reads FQGNSA. The CDR3 loop spans 14 amino acids. V trimming: 4 bases; J trimming: 4 bases; junction bases outside the gene matches: 3. The CDR3: CASSSPSGRETQYF. The CDR3 nucleotides are TGTGCCAGCAGCTCCCCTAGCGGGAGAGAGACCCAGTACTTC.

Concerning this clonotype itself: Possible read error: a much larger clone is one base away. The chain has TRBV12-3 or TRBV12-4 and TRBJ2-3, with D unclear. V was cut by 5 bases and J by 0 bases, with 9 bases left in between. This CDR3 spans 14 amino acids. Written as DNA, the CDR3 is TGTGCCAGCAGTGTACATCCTAGCACAGATACGCAGTATTTT. Protein sequence: CASSVHPSTDTQYF.

This clonotype was picked up a small number of times. This chain uses TRBV20-1 with TRBJ1-5, with D perhaps matching TRBD1 (6 bases). With 3 bases removed from V and 5 bases from J, the gap between germline ends came to 14 bases. This CDR3 spans 14 amino acids. The germline gives CDR1 DFQATT, CDR2 SNEGSKA (reference sequence). The CDR3 is CSARGASGDQPQHF. The CDR3 region has the DNA TGCAGTGCTAGGGGGGCATCAGGGGATCAGCCCCAGCATTTT.

This clonotype was counted a few times. The chain combines TRBV20-1 with TRBJ2-2; the D gene could be TRBD1 or TRBD2 (6 bases each). In germline, CDR1 is DFQATT, CDR2 SNEGSKA (reference sequence). The CDR3 extends over 19 amino acids. V lost 2 bases and J 4 bases, leaving 26 bases between the germline ends. The CDR3 here is CSARRDFQKWGASTGELFF. The CDR3 DNA is TGCAGTGCTAGACGGGACTTCCAGAAATGGGGGGCCAGCACCGGGGAGCTGTTTTTT.

In its sample, this clonotype was seen many times. The rearrangement links TRBV29-1 to TRBJ2-7; unclear D gene. CDR1 and CDR2 from the germline V gene are SQVTM and ANQGSEA. CDR3 length equals 13 residues. Trimming stripped 7 bases from V and 1 base from J, with 14 bases between. The CDR3 DNA is TGCAGCGCTACGGACGGCCGTTCCTACGAGCAGTACTTC. It is translated as CSATDGRSYEQYF.

In this sample, this clonotype turned up a few times. The chain couples TRBV11-2 to TRBJ2-1, with 11 nucleotides matching TRBD2. The CDR3 is 17 amino acids. Germline V gives CDR1 SGHAT, CDR2 FQNNGV. Losses at the gene ends were 4 bases for V and 2 bases for J; bases not matched to a gene: 7. In DNA, the CDR3 is TGTGCCAGCAGCTCCGGGACTAGCGGACTACCCTACAATGAGCAGTTCTTC. It yields the protein CASSSGTSGLPYNEQFF.

This clonotype was observed many times. J is TRBJ2-1 and V is TRBV25-1, with D possibly matching TRBD1 (5 bases). The CDR3 is 14 residues long. Germline values: CDR1 MGHDK, CDR2 SYGVNS. The ends were cut back, 2 bases at V and 3 bases at J, with 8 bases in the middle. The CDR3 DNA reads TGTGCCAGCAGTGAACCGACAGTCTACAATGAGCAGTTCTTC. Protein: CASSEPTVYNEQFF.

The V call is TRBV6-1, the J call TRBJ2-5; 9 bases fit TRBD1. The germline gives CDR1 MNHNS, CDR2 SASEGT. The CDR3 is 15 amino acids. The V segment lost 5 bases and the J segment 4 bases; nucleotides outside the gene matches: 8. The DNA of the CDR3 is TGTGCCAGCAGTCTGCGACAGGGGGGAGGAGAGACCCAGTACTTC. Its protein is CASSLRQGGGETQYF.

This clonotype was recorded many times. The chain joins TRBV12-3 or TRBV12-4 to TRBJ1-1; TRBD1 matches at 10 bases. The CDR3 consists of 13 residues. J was trimmed by 11 bases and V by 5 bases; bases with no gene match: 8. CDR3 region: CASSPTGTGDAFF. The CDR3 coding sequence is TGTGCCAGCAGTCCCACAGGGACAGGGGATGCTTTCTTT.

The rearrangement links TRBV4-2 to TRBJ2-1; 7 bases agree with TRBD2. Looked up from germline, CDR1 is LGHNA and CDR2 is YNFKEQ. V gave up 0 bases and J gave up 10 bases; unmatched junction bases: 9. The CDR3 is 15 amino acids. The CDR3 here is CASSQDPGGSNEQFF. In DNA form, the CDR3 reads TGTGCCAGCAGCCAAGACCCTGGCGGGAGTAACGAGCAGTTCTTC.

This clonotype was found many times. The chain recombines TRBV9 with TRBJ1-6; tentative D call: TRBD1 (5 bases). The CDR3 extends over 14 amino acids. The germline V gene encodes CDR1 SGDLS and CDR2 YYNGEE. Trimming left V 0 bases short and J 9 bases short, with 10 bases between. The CDR3 loop is CASSVEGFGSPLHF. The CDR3 nucleotides read TGTGCCAGCAGCGTAGAGGGGTTCGGTTCACCCCTCCACTTT.

Ten or more counts support this clonotype. The CDR3 region is CASSIERDRPTEAFF. CDR3 DNA sequence: TGTGCCAGTAGTATAGAGCGGGACAGGCCCACTGAAGCTTTCTTT. V usage is TRBV19 and J usage is TRBJ1-1; 8 bases fit TRBD1. The CDR3 sequence is 15 residues long. Germline lookup yields CDR1 LNHDA and CDR2 SQIVND (reference sequence). The V gene end was trimmed by 0 bases and the J gene end by 4 bases; junction bases not matched to a gene: 4. Filled out from reference TRBV19 and TRBJ1-1, the complete variable domain reads DGGITQSPKYLFRKEGQNVTLSCEQNLNHDAMYWYRQDPGQGLRLIYYSQIVNDFQKGDIAEGYSVSREKKESFPLTVTSAQKNPTAFYLCASSIERDRPTEAFFGQGTRLTVV.

The chain uses TRBV3-1 and TRBJ2-2, with 9 bases identical to TRBD1. In germline, CDR1 is LGHDT, CDR2 YNNKEL (reference sequence). V dropped 1 base and J dropped 6; count of bases not matched to a gene: 9. The CDR3 is 17 residues long. This CDR3 reads CASSQVLGQGISGELFF. The CDR3, as DNA: TGTGCCAGCAGCCAAGTCTTGGGACAGGGTATATCCGGGGAGCTGTTTTTT.

This clonotype was found many times. The chain carries TRBV5-5 and TRBJ2-1; TRBD1 matches 9 bases. Germline V gene sequence: CDR1 SGHKS, CDR2 YYEKEE (reference sequence). V was pared by 3 bases and J by 9 bases, with 10 bases of the junction left unmatched. The CDR3 runs 15 residues. CDR3 sequence (DNA): TGTGCCAGCAGCTCCCTCCCGGGACAGGGAGTTGAGCAGTTCTTC. This sequence encodes CASSSLPGQGVEQFF.

The genes are TRBV20-1 and TRBJ2-2; D unresolved. Trimming removed 1 base from V and 5 bases from J, with 5 bases in between. CDR1 is DFQATT and CDR2 is SNEGSKA in the germline V gene (reference sequence). The CDR3 loop spans 12 amino acids. The CDR3 DNA reads TGCAGTGCTAGAGCCAGGACCGGGGAGCTGTTTTTT. It translates to CSARARTGELFF.

This clonotype was seen a handful of times. The CDR3 nucleotides are TGTGCCAGCAGTTACCCCTCGGACAGGGGAAACTACGAGCAGTACTTC. Amino acid sequence: CASSYPSDRGNYEQYF. The chain couples TRBV6-2 or TRBV6-3 to TRBJ2-7; TRBD1 matches at 9 bases. V was clipped by 2 bases and J by 3 bases; unmatched bases: 8. The CDR3 is 16 residues long. Germline loops: CDR1 MNHEY, CDR2 SVGEGT.

Many counts were recorded for this clonotype. This chain joins TRBV6-6 and TRBJ2-5; a weak D match, TRBD2 (6 bases). V was pared by 5 bases and J by 5 bases, with 12 bases between. This CDR3 has 13 amino acids. From germline, CDR1 is MNHNY and CDR2 SVGAGI (reference sequence). The CDR3 is CASSTLARETQYF. The CDR3 DNA follows: TGTGCCAGCAGTACCCTAGCGAGGGAGACCCAGTACTTC.

The sample holds many counts of this clonotype. J is TRBJ1-5 and V is TRBV20-1; weak D call: TRBD1 (5 bases). Germline assignment: CDR1 DFQATT and CDR2 SNEGSKA (reference sequence). V dropped 6 bases and J dropped 3 bases, with 12 bases sitting between them. CDR3 length: 13 residues. The CDR3 spells CSARGVINQPQHF. The CDR3 DNA sequence: TGCAGTGCGAGGGGTGTGATCAATCAGCCCCAGCATTTT.

This clonotype was seen at least ten times. The chain combines TRBV5-5 with TRBJ2-1; D perhaps matches TRBD1 (7 bases). Germline lookup yields CDR1 SGHKS and CDR2 YYEKEE (reference sequence). The germline V and J ends were trimmed by 5 bases and 4 bases, with 22 bases remaining between them. The CDR3 runs to 17 residues. The CDR3 protein is CASSLYSAGQTYNEQFF. DNA for the CDR3: TGTGCCAGCAGTCTATATTCCGCGGGACAGACTTACAATGAGCAGTTCTTC.

This chain links TRBV6-2 or TRBV6-3 with TRBJ2-1, with 7 nucleotides matching TRBD2. V lost 4 bases, J lost 12 bases, and 3 bases stayed unmatched. This CDR3 is 11 amino acids long. Looked up from germline, CDR1 is MNHEY and CDR2 is SVGEGT. CDR3 in amino acids: CASSSWGGQFF. The CDR3 DNA sequence: TGTGCCAGCAGTTCTTGGGGGGGGCAGTTCTTC.

J is TRBJ2-6 and V is TRBV6-1; 9 nucleotides align to TRBD1. V shed 5 bases, J shed 0 bases, and the junction held 8 bases outside the gene matches. Germline assignment: CDR1 MNHNS and CDR2 SASEGT. The CDR3 totals 18 residues. The CDR3 sequence: CASSQTGQGLSGANVLTF. As DNA, the CDR3 is TGTGCCAGCAGTCAAACGGGACAGGGCCTCTCTGGGGCCAACGTCCTGACTTTC.

This clonotype occurred many times. J is TRBJ2-3 and V is TRBV4-1, with TRBD2 as a possible D gene (5 bases). The length of the CDR3 is 16 residues. V shed 2 bases and J shed 2 bases, with 14 bases lying between them. Germline-derived CDR1 and CDR2 are MGHRA and YSYEKL. The CDR3 region is CASSQRPAADTDTQYF. The CDR3 region has the DNA TGCGCCAGCAGCCAAAGGCCAGCAGCGGACACAGATACGCAGTATTTT.